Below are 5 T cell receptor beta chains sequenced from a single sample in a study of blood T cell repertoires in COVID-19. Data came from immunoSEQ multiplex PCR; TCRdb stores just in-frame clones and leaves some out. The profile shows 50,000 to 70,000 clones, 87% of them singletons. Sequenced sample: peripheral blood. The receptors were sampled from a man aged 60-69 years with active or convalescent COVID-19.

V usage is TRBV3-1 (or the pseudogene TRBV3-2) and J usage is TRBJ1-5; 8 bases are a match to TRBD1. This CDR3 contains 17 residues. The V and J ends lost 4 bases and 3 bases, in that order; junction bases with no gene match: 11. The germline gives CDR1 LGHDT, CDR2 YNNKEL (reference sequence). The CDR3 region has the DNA TGTGCCAGCAGCCGTTCTACTGACAGGGGCCCCAATCAGCCCCAGCATTTT. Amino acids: CASSRSTDRGPNQPQHF.

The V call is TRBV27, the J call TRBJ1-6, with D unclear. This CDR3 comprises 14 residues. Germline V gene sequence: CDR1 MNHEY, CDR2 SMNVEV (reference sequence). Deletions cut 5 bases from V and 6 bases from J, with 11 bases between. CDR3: CASSARGPNSPLHF. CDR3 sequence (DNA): TGTGCCAGCAGTGCTAGAGGGCCTAATTCACCCCTCCACTTT.

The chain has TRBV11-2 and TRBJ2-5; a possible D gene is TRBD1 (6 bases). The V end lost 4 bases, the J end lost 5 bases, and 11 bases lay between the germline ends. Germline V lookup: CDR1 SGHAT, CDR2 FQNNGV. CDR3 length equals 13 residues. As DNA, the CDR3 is TGTGCCAGCAGCTCACAGGGTGGGGAGACCCAGTACTTC. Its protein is CASSSQGGETQYF.

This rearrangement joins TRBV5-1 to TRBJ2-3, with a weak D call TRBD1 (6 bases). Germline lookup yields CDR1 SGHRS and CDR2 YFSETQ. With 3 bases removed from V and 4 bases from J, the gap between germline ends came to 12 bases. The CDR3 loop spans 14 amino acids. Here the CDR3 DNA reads TGCGCCAGCAGCTCCAGTGGGGGCCCAGATACGCAGTATTTT. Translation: CASSSSGGPDTQYF. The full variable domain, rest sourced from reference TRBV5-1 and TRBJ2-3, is KAGVTQTPRYLIKTRGQQVTLSCSPISGHRSVSWYQQTPGQGLQFLFEYFSETQRNKGNFPGRFSGRQFSNSRSEMNVSTLELGDSALYLCASSSSGGPDTQYFGPGTRLTVL.

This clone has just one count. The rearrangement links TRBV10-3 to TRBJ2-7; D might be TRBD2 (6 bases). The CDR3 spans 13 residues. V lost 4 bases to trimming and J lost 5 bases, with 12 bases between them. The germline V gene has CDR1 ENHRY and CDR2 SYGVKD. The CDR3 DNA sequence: TGTGCCATCAGTGTTGGGGACTCGGACGAGCAGTACTTC. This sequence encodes CAISVGDSDEQYF.